These T cell receptor beta chains were read from a single sample in a study of blood T cell repertoires in COVID-19. The method was immunoSEQ multiplex PCR; TCRdb's version includes in-frame clones alone and lacks a portion of them. The repertoire includes around 470,000 clones, approximately 89% of them detected once, and 0.8% to 0.9% sits in the top ten. Sequencing was performed on peripheral blood. The receptors here all came from a man aged 18 to 30 with COVID-19, enrolled during active disease. The CDR3 runs from the conserved cysteine through the conserved F or W. D genes are given only for firm matches. Size is omitted from some rows. Given values are once, few, many or a class for expanded clones.

D gene: -; V gene: TRBV2; clone size: -; J gene: TRBJ1-1; CDR3 DNA: TGTGCCAGCAGTGGGCCCACGGGGACTGAAGCTTTCTTT; CDR3 protein: CASSGPTGTEAFF
D gene: -; V gene: TRBV12-3/TRBV12-4; clone size: -; J gene: TRBJ2-5; CDR3 DNA: TGTGCCAGCAGTTTGAACAGGGAAGAGACCCAGTACTTC; CDR3 protein: CASSLNREETQYF
D gene: -; V gene: TRBV6-5; clone size: -; J gene: TRBJ1-1; CDR3 DNA: TGTGCCAGCGGCCCGGCGCGGGGCGTTAACACTGAAGCTTTCTTT; CDR3 protein: CASGPARGVNTEAFF
D gene: -; V gene: TRBV20-1; clone size: -; J gene: TRBJ2-7; CDR3 DNA: TGCAGTGCTAGAGACATTCGGGAGCAGTACTTC; CDR3 protein: CSARDIREQYF
D gene: -; V gene: TRBV19; clone size: -; J gene: TRBJ1-5; CDR3 DNA: TGTGCCAGTATGGGGCAGACACCGAACCAGCCCCAGCATTTT; CDR3 protein: CASMGQTPNQPQHF
D gene: -; V gene: TRBV5-1; clone size: once; J gene: TRBJ1-1; CDR3 DNA: TGCGCCAGCAGCGGGGGAACAGGGCTCACTGAAGCTTTCTTT; CDR3 protein: CASSGGTGLTEAFF
D gene: TRBD1; V gene: TRBV6-6; clone size: -; J gene: TRBJ2-7; CDR3 DNA: TGTGCCAGCAGTTCCCCTACAGGGGGAGAGCAGTACTTC; CDR3 protein: CASSSPTGGEQYF
D gene: TRBD1; V gene: TRBV7-2; clone size: -; J gene: TRBJ1-1; CDR3 DNA: TGTGCCAGCAGCGCAGGGACAGGGTGGGCCGACACTGAAGCTTTCTTT; CDR3 protein: CASSAGTGWADTEAFF
D gene: -; V gene: TRBV28; clone size: -; J gene: TRBJ2-7; CDR3 DNA: TGTGCCAGCAGTCTCGGTACCTACGAGCAGTACTTC; CDR3 protein: CASSLGTYEQYF
D gene: TRBD1; V gene: TRBV18; clone size: -; J gene: TRBJ1-1; CDR3 DNA: TGTGCCAGCTCCCGACAGGGAATGAACACTGAAGCTTTCTTT; CDR3 protein: CASSRQGMNTEAFF
D gene: TRBD2; V gene: TRBV2; clone size: -; J gene: TRBJ2-1; CDR3 DNA: TGTGCCAGCAGCCCCAAAACTAGCGGGGGGGCCGGTAATGAGCAGTTCTTC; CDR3 protein: CASSPKTSGGAGNEQFF
D gene: -; V gene: TRBV18; clone size: -; J gene: TRBJ1-1; CDR3 DNA: TGTGCCAGCTCACCAGGTTTACTCGAAACTTTCTTT; CDR3 protein: CASSPGLLETFF
D gene: TRBD2; V gene: TRBV11-3; clone size: -; J gene: TRBJ2-3; CDR3 DNA: TGTGCCAGCAGCCCCCGGGTAGCGGGAGGTGAGACAGATACGCAGTATTTT; CDR3 protein: CASSPRVAGGETDTQYF
D gene: -; V gene: TRBV5-1; clone size: -; J gene: TRBJ1-1; CDR3 DNA: TGCGCCAGCAGCTGGGGAAGGGGAACTGAAGCTTTCTTT; CDR3 protein: CASSWGRGTEAFF
D gene: -; V gene: TRBV24-1; clone size: -; J gene: TRBJ2-5; CDR3 DNA: TGTGCCACCAGTGAAACAGGGTCTCAAGAGACCCAGTACTTC; CDR3 protein: CATSETGSQETQYF
D gene: TRBD1; V gene: TRBV30; clone size: few; J gene: TRBJ2-2; CDR3 DNA: TGTGCCTGGAGTGTTCCCAGGGGGTACACCGGGGAGCTGTTTTTT; CDR3 protein: CAWSVPRGYTGELFF
D gene: TRBD2; V gene: TRBV18; clone size: -; J gene: TRBJ2-7; CDR3 DNA: TGTGCCAGCTCCCGGGGAGGGAACGAGCAGTACTTC; CDR3 protein: CASSRGGNEQYF
D gene: -; V gene: TRBV11-3; clone size: -; J gene: TRBJ1-6; CDR3 DNA: TGTGCCAGCAGTAAAAGGGCAGGGAATTCACCCCTCCACTTT; CDR3 protein: CASSKRAGNSPLHF
D gene: TRBD2; V gene: TRBV4-1; clone size: -; J gene: TRBJ2-3; CDR3 DNA: TGCGCCAGCAGCCTCGGGAGGACAGATACGCAGTATTTT; CDR3 protein: CASSLGRTDTQYF
D gene: -; V gene: TRBV7-9; clone size: -; J gene: TRBJ1-1; CDR3 DNA: TGTGCCAGCAGCTTAAATTCACAGGGGAACACTGAAGCTTTCTTT; CDR3 protein: CASSLNSQGNTEAFF
D gene: TRBD1; V gene: TRBV25-1; clone size: -; J gene: TRBJ1-4; CDR3 DNA: TGTGCCAGCAGTGAATACAGGGGGTCAACTAATGAAAAACTGTTTTTT; CDR3 protein: CASSEYRGSTNEKLFF
D gene: TRBD2; V gene: TRBV4-1; clone size: few; J gene: TRBJ2-5; CDR3 DNA: TGCGCCAGCAGCCAAGTAGCGGGAGGGCGGGAGACCCAGTACTTC; CDR3 protein: CASSQVAGGRETQYF
D gene: TRBD2; V gene: TRBV29-1; clone size: -; J gene: TRBJ2-2; CDR3 DNA: TGCAGCGCTAGCGGGAGGGCCGTCGGGGAGCTGTTTTTT; CDR3 protein: CSASGRAVGELFF
D gene: TRBD1; V gene: TRBV9; clone size: -; J gene: TRBJ2-3; CDR3 DNA: TGTGCCAGCAGCGTAGTGGGACAGCACACAGATACGCAGTATTTT; CDR3 protein: CASSVVGQHTDTQYF
D gene: -; V gene: TRBV7-7; clone size: -; J gene: TRBJ2-7; CDR3 DNA: TGTGCCAGCAGATCTCAGGGTTACGAGCAGTACTTC; CDR3 protein: CASRSQGYEQYF
D gene: TRBD1; V gene: TRBV19; clone size: -; J gene: TRBJ1-1; CDR3 DNA: TGTGCCAGTAGTACGGACAGGGCTGTGACTGAAGCTTTCTTT; CDR3 protein: CASSTDRAVTEAFF
D gene: -; V gene: TRBV7-9; clone size: -; J gene: TRBJ2-3; CDR3 DNA: TGTGCCAGCAGCCCGAACGGGGTTCCGACAGATACGCAGTATTTT; CDR3 protein: CASSPNGVPTDTQYF
D gene: -; V gene: TRBV5-1; clone size: -; J gene: TRBJ2-2; CDR3 DNA: TGCGCCAGCAGCTCGGACAGTTATCCCGGGGAGCTGTTTTTT; CDR3 protein: CASSSDSYPGELFF
D gene: -; V gene: TRBV6-5; clone size: -; J gene: TRBJ2-5; CDR3 DNA: TGTGCCAGCGCCCTTCAGGGCTTTAAGACCCAGTACTTC; CDR3 protein: CASALQGFKTQYF
D gene: TRBD2; V gene: TRBV2; clone size: few; J gene: TRBJ2-5; CDR3 DNA: TGTGCCAGCAGGCGAGGACTAGCGGGGGGGCCCGGGGAGACCCAGTACTTC; CDR3 protein: CASRRGLAGGPGETQYF
D gene: -; V gene: TRBV2; clone size: -; J gene: TRBJ2-2; CDR3 DNA: TGTGCCAGCACCGATGGAGGGGCCCCCGGGGAGCTGTTTTTT; CDR3 protein: CASTDGGAPGELFF
D gene: TRBD1; V gene: TRBV10-3; clone size: -; J gene: TRBJ1-1; CDR3 DNA: TGTGCCATCAGTGCCACAGGGGGCGAAACTGAAGCTTTCTTT; CDR3 protein: CAISATGGETEAFF
D gene: -; V gene: TRBV28; clone size: -; J gene: TRBJ2-7; CDR3 DNA: TGTGCCAGCAGTCCTCAACAGGGCAGGGGCTACGAGCAGTACTTC; CDR3 protein: CASSPQQGRGYEQYF
D gene: -; V gene: TRBV6-1; clone size: -; J gene: TRBJ2-7; CDR3 DNA: TGTGCCAGCAGTGCCTCTTGGGGGGGGGACAGGCTGTACGAGCAGTACTTC; CDR3 protein: CASSASWGGDRLYEQYF
D gene: TRBD1; V gene: TRBV2; clone size: -; J gene: TRBJ1-2; CDR3 DNA: TGTGCCAGCAGAGGGACAGGGGGCGCCTATGGCTACACCTTC; CDR3 protein: CASRGTGGAYGYTF
D gene: -; V gene: TRBV2; clone size: -; J gene: TRBJ1-6; CDR3 DNA: TGTGCCAGCAGCCCCACGGGACTTTCACCCCTCCACTTT; CDR3 protein: CASSPTGLSPLHF
D gene: TRBD1; V gene: TRBV5-1; clone size: once; J gene: TRBJ2-6; CDR3 DNA: TGCGCCAGCAGTATGGTGGGACAGCCCACCTCTGGGGCCAACGTCCTGACTTTC; CDR3 protein: CASSMVGQPTSGANVLTF
D gene: -; V gene: TRBV3-1/TRBV3-2; clone size: -; J gene: TRBJ2-7; CDR3 DNA: TGTGCCAGCAGCCAAGAAGGGCGAGTCAGGGGGAGGTACGAGCAGTACTTC; CDR3 protein: CASSQEGRVRGRYEQYF
D gene: TRBD2; V gene: TRBV10-2; clone size: -; J gene: TRBJ2-3; CDR3 DNA: TGCGCCAGCAGTGAGGCGGGACTAGCCGCAGATACGCAGTATTTT; CDR3 protein: CASSEAGLAADTQYF
D gene: TRBD2; V gene: TRBV27; clone size: -; J gene: TRBJ2-2; CDR3 DNA: TGTGCCAGCAGCCCTAGCGGGAGGAATCCCGGGGAGCTGTTTTTT; CDR3 protein: CASSPSGRNPGELFF
D gene: -; V gene: TRBV4-1; clone size: once; J gene: TRBJ2-2; CDR3 DNA: TGCGCCAGCATGGTAATGGAGGGGACTGTCACCGGGGAGCTGTTTTTT; CDR3 protein: CASMVMEGTVTGELFF
D gene: TRBD2; V gene: TRBV30; clone size: -; J gene: TRBJ2-3; CDR3 DNA: TGTGCCTGGAGTGTCGGCCGGGCTAGCGGGAGAACAGATACGCAGTATTTT; CDR3 protein: CAWSVGRASGRTDTQYF
D gene: TRBD1; V gene: TRBV5-4; clone size: -; J gene: TRBJ1-1; CDR3 DNA: TGTGCCAGCACCACAGGGGAGAGACGCACTGAAGCTTTCTTT; CDR3 protein: CASTTGERRTEAFF
D gene: -; V gene: TRBV7-9; clone size: -; J gene: TRBJ2-3; CDR3 DNA: TGTGCCAGCAGCTCTTCGGGCACAGATACGCAGTATTTT; CDR3 protein: CASSSSGTDTQYF
D gene: -; V gene: TRBV2; clone size: -; J gene: TRBJ2-7; CDR3 DNA: TGTGCCAGCCAGCGGACTCCGGTCTACGAGCAGTACTTC; CDR3 protein: CASQRTPVYEQYF
D gene: -; V gene: TRBV19; clone size: -; J gene: TRBJ1-2; CDR3 DNA: TGTGCCAGTATGGGCGGAGGGACTGGCTACACCTTC; CDR3 protein: CASMGGGTGYTF
D gene: -; V gene: TRBV21-1; clone size: few; J gene: TRBJ1-2; CDR3 DNA: TGTGCCAGCAGCAAAGGGAGAGACAGGGCTAACTATGGCTACACCTTC; CDR3 protein: CASSKGRDRANYGYTF
D gene: -; V gene: TRBV18; clone size: -; J gene: TRBJ2-4; CDR3 DNA: TGTGCCAGCTCACCGACCGGACTAGCCAAAAACATTCAGTACTTC; CDR3 protein: CASSPTGLAKNIQYF
D gene: -; V gene: TRBV14; clone size: few; J gene: TRBJ2-1; CDR3 DNA: TGTGCCAGCAGCCAAGGGCTCTTGCCGCGGGACTACAATGAGCAGTTCTTC; CDR3 protein: CASSQGLLPRDYNEQFF
D gene: -; V gene: TRBV6-5; clone size: -; J gene: TRBJ1-4; CDR3 DNA: TGTGCCAGCAACTACGGGGGGGTCGGCGAAAAACTGTTTTTT; CDR3 protein: CASNYGGVGEKLFF